Listed below are T cell receptor beta chains from one sample, sequenced in a study of T cells in localized non-small cell lung cancer. Clones were read by immunoSEQ multiplex PCR, and TCRdb kept only the in-frame ones, dropping some. The sample includes fewer than 350 clones, 35% of them seen just once. Sample: normal lung tissue next to the tumor, taken before any cancer treatment. These receptors originate from a male donor aged 60 or older with stage III lung adenocarcinoma. The conserved cysteine and the conserved F or W are not part of the CDR3 here. D genes are given only for firm matches.

TRBV11-3,TRBJ2-3,NA,ASSLASQGGTQY
TRBV11-3,TRBJ1-1,NA,ASSNLQENTEAF
TRBV6-8,TRBJ1-4,NA,ASWGRGVWTTNEKLF
TRBV9,TRBJ1-1,NA,ASSESQGFTEAF